This TCR beta chain comes out of a study of cytomegalovirus exposure and HLA in healthy donors. Findings and limits, study-wide: Most CMV-associated TCR beta chains were later found to appear HLA-restricted. There were several of the most significant clusters that appeared linked to common viral pathogens in a later analysis.

V was pared by 6 bases and J by 5 bases, with 8 bases of the junction left unmatched. The CDR3 contains 14 residues. Germline-derived CDR1 and CDR2 are LNHNV and YYDKDF (reference sequence). 60 Vbeta and 13 Jbeta primers were used in PCR. The table came from immunoSEQ multiplex PCR; TCRdb's copy has only in-frame clones and leaves some out. The table shows about 100,000 clones, with 75% to 80% occurring only once. There are a few counts of this clone. Antigen specificity is unknown. This TCR came from a male donor in good health and CMV-seropositive. The chain combines TRBV15 with TRBJ2-5; 8 positions match TRBD2. Specimen: PBMCs. CDR3 loop: CATRKAGVEETQYF. The CDR3 DNA reads as TGTGCCACCAGAAAAGCGGGAGTAGAGGAGACCCAGTACTTC.